This T cell receptor beta chain is from a study of CD8 T cells in Susac syndrome. CDR1 and CDR2 (germline): SEHNR, FQNEAQ (reference sequence). Trimming removed 9 bases at V and 0 bases at J, with 14 bases between. CDR3 length: 15 amino acids. This clonotype came up once. Reverse transcription used about 0.45 to 1 ug RNA and random hexamers. TCRdb called the immunoSEQ multiplex PCR reads again in MiXCR, with one record for every CDR3 protein. The sample records roughly 200,000 distinct CDR3 sequences, 93% being singletons. The chain combines TRBV7-9 with TRBJ2-2; no clear D. The sequence was obtained from a human donor in good health. The source material was CD4+ T cells from PBMCs. CDR3 sequence reads: CASPTGSANTGELFF. Here the CDR3 DNA reads TGTGCCAGTCCGACGGGCAGCGCGAACACCGGGGAGCTGTTTTTT.